A single sample gave rise to the 10 T cell receptor beta chains below, sequenced in a study of blood T cell repertoires in COVID-19. The repertoire was sequenced with immunoSEQ multiplex PCR; TCRdb's copy has only in-frame clones and lacks some. This sample yields roughly 240,000 clones, of which about 91% are seen a single time; 2.5% to 3% belongs to the top ten. Sample: PBMCs or T cells enriched from blood (not recorded which). The receptor source for this set is a woman under 40 with acute COVID-19.

The sample holds one count of this clone. V gene TRBV30 combines with J gene TRBJ1-1; unclear D gene. The CDR3 length is 11 residues. Germline loops: CDR1 GTSNPN, CDR2 SVGIG (reference sequence). With 4 bases removed from V and 1 base from J, the gap between germline ends came to 4 bases. CDR3 coding DNA: TGTGCCTGGAAGCAGAACACTGAAGCTTTCTTT. Translating gives CAWKQNTEAFF.

Only one count was recorded for this clone. The chain links TRBV7-6 to TRBJ2-2; 10 positions match TRBD2. Germline V CDR1 and CDR2: SGHVS, FNYEAQ. The CDR3 contains 16 residues. With 2 bases clipped from V and 1 base from J, the junction kept 1 base outside the gene matches. The CDR3 sequence is CASSLPSGGNTGELFF. As DNA, the CDR3 is TGTGCCAGCAGCTTACCTAGCGGGGGGAACACCGGGGAGCTGTTTTTT.

The rearrangement uses TRBV5-1 and TRBJ1-1; D is perhaps TRBD1 (5 bases). V gave up 4 bases and J gave up 8 bases, with 15 bases separating them. Germline CDR1 is SGHRS and CDR2 is YFSETQ. The CDR3 is 13 amino acids. The CDR3 loop reads CASSLGGKREAFF. CDR3 bases: TGCGCCAGCAGCCTCGGGGGGAAGAGAGAAGCTTTCTTT.

This chain connects TRBV4-1 to TRBJ2-7; D gene ambiguous. V was clipped by 0 bases and J by 3 bases, with 9 bases between them. CDR1 is MGHRA and CDR2 is YSYEKL in the germline V gene. The CDR3 covers 14 residues. CDR3 nucleotides: TGCGCCAGCAGCCAAGATTTGGGCAACTACGAGCAGTACTTC. Translated, it gives CASSQDLGNYEQYF.

The count of this clone is one. The V call is TRBV19, the J call TRBJ1-4, with 7 nucleotides matching TRBD1. CDR1 and CDR2 from the germline V gene are LNHDA and SQIVND (reference sequence). V trimming: 5 bases; J trimming: 4 bases; junction bases outside the gene matches: 7. The CDR3 is 15 residues long. CDR3 sequence reads: CASSALTGDNEKLFF. The CDR3 DNA reads as TGTGCCAGTAGTGCACTTACAGGGGATAATGAAAAACTGTTTTTT.

This rearrangement joins TRBV18 to TRBJ2-1, with a possible D match to TRBD2 (6 bases). The germline V gene encodes CDR1 KGHSH and CDR2 LQKENI. The CDR3 is 16 residues long. Trimming took 4 bases from V and 0 from J, leaving 13 bases between them. CDR3 nucleotides: TGTGCCAGCTCACGTCCCGGGAGAATCTCCTACAATGAGCAGTTCTTC. Translating it yields CASSRPGRISYNEQFF.

This chain connects TRBV5-1 to TRBJ2-7, with D perhaps TRBD1 (6 bases). CDR1 and CDR2 from the germline V gene are SGHRS and YFSETQ. Trimming took off 1 base at V and 2 bases at J, with 10 bases between the two ends. This CDR3 has 14 amino acids. As DNA, the CDR3 is TGCGCCAGCAGCTTGATCGGGACAACCTACGAGCAGTACTTC. Translating gives CASSLIGTTYEQYF.

This clone was detected only once. The chain has TRBV4-3 and TRBJ1-5; D possibly corresponds to TRBD1 (6 bases). Looked up from germline, CDR1 is LGHNA and CDR2 is YSLEER. Trimming shortened V by 0 bases and J by 5 bases, and 11 bases separated the two germline ends. The CDR3 spans 15 residues. The DNA for the CDR3 is TGCGCCAGCAGCCAAGATGGGGGGGGGCATCAGCCCCAGCATTTT. Translated, it gives CASSQDGGGHQPQHF.

The J gene is TRBJ1-3, the V gene TRBV4-1, with 9 nucleotides matching TRBD1. J lost 3 bases, V lost 1 base, and 10 bases had no gene match. The germline V gene has CDR1 MGHRA and CDR2 YSYEKL. The CDR3 has 18 amino acids. The CDR3 sequence: CASSQAGQGAHGGNTIYF. The CDR3 DNA follows: TGCGCCAGCAGCCAAGCGGGACAGGGTGCCCACGGTGGAAACACCATATATTTT.

V usage is TRBV4-1 and J usage is TRBJ1-2; 10 nucleotides align to TRBD1. From germline, CDR1 is MGHRA and CDR2 YSYEKL. J gave up 5 bases and V 4 bases, and 7 bases lay outside the gene matches. The CDR3 is 15 amino acids. The CDR3 DNA reads as TGCGCCAGCAGCCTCCGACAGGGGGCATATTATGGCTACACCTTC. As protein: CASSLRQGAYYGYTF.